The present TCR beta chain was sequenced within a study of blood T cell repertoires in COVID-19. Across the whole study: Whether acute or convalescent, the COVID-19 samples came from the United States, Italy and Spain.

The CDR3 extends over 14 amino acids. CDR1 and CDR2 (germline): SGHRS, YFSETQ. Germline trimming cut 0 bases from V and 9 bases from J; bases unmatched to any gene: 5. TCRdb keeps only in-frame clones here, not all; method: immunoSEQ multiplex PCR. Found here are 110,000 to 150,000 clones, roughly 90% of them singletons; the top ten hold about 3.2%. The material sequenced was peripheral blood. The clonotype originates from a man between 60 and 75 years old with active or convalescent COVID-19. This chain uses TRBV5-1 with TRBJ2-1; 8 bases map to TRBD2. CDR3 coding DNA: TGCGCCAGCAGCTTGGGGCTAGCGGGTGGTGAGCAGTTCTTC. Its protein is CASSLGLAGGEQFF.